Listed below are T cell receptor beta chains from one sample, sequenced in a study of T cells after yellow fever vaccination. A single record per CDR3 protein comes from TCRdb applying MiXCR to the 5' RACE reads. The sample has roughly 500,000 distinct CDR3 sequences; about a fifth are singletons. Here the sequenced sample was PBMCs, taken 15 days after the yellow fever booster vaccination. The receptors stem from a man aged 30 to 45 who received the YFV17D yellow fever vaccine. The CDR3 runs from the conserved cysteine through the conserved F or W. The D gene is left open where the match is weak. Not all rows give a size; the values are once, few, many and, for expanded clones, a class.

clone size: NA; D gene: TRBD2; V gene: TRBV29-1; J gene: TRBJ2-3; CDR3 protein: CSVGGTSGLDTDTQYF; CDR3 DNA: TGCAGCGTTGGAGGGACTAGCGGGCTAGACACAGATACGCAGTATTTT
clone size: NA; D gene: NA; V gene: TRBV4-3; J gene: TRBJ1-5; CDR3 protein: CASSQGVGGDQPQHF; CDR3 DNA: TGCGCCAGCAGCCAAGGGGTTGGAGGGGATCAGCCCCAGCATTTT
clone size: few; D gene: NA; V gene: TRBV3-1; J gene: TRBJ2-2; CDR3 protein: CASSLRGRNTGELFF; CDR3 DNA: TGTGCCAGCAGTCTCCGGGGCCGGAACACCGGGGAGCTGTTTTTT
clone size: NA; D gene: NA; V gene: TRBV20-1; J gene: TRBJ2-5; CDR3 protein: CSASPASQETQYF; CDR3 DNA: TGCAGTGCTAGCCCAGCCTCCCAAGAGACCCAGTACTTC
clone size: NA; D gene: TRBD2; V gene: TRBV18; J gene: TRBJ2-7; CDR3 protein: CASSPLIAGALEQYF; CDR3 DNA: TGTGCCAGCTCACCACTGATAGCGGGAGCTTTGGAGCAGTACTTC
clone size: few; D gene: NA; V gene: TRBV5-5; J gene: TRBJ2-5; CDR3 protein: CASSLRTLETQYF; CDR3 DNA: TGTGCCAGCAGCTTGCGGACATTAGAGACCCAGTACTTC
clone size: few; D gene: TRBD2; V gene: TRBV29-1; J gene: TRBJ2-4; CDR3 protein: CSVEPGGDYGKNIQYF; CDR3 DNA: TGCAGCGTTGAACCGGGGGGAGATTACGGCAAAAACATTCAGTACTTC
clone size: few; D gene: TRBD1; V gene: TRBV6-5; J gene: TRBJ2-3; CDR3 protein: CASSYRQGRTDTQYF; CDR3 DNA: TGTGCCAGCAGTTATCGACAGGGGAGAACAGATACGCAGTATTTT
clone size: NA; D gene: NA; V gene: TRBV9; J gene: TRBJ2-3; CDR3 protein: CASSVGRGTTDTQYF; CDR3 DNA: TGTGCCAGCAGCGTAGGAAGAGGGACCACAGATACGCAGTATTTT
clone size: NA; D gene: TRBD2; V gene: TRBV7-2; J gene: TRBJ2-3; CDR3 protein: CASSLYAGRGTDTQYF; CDR3 DNA: TGTGCCAGCAGCCTTTACGCGGGGAGGGGCACAGATACGCAGTATTTT
clone size: NA; D gene: NA; V gene: TRBV7-9; J gene: TRBJ2-3; CDR3 protein: CAMSLASTDTQYF; CDR3 DNA: TGTGCCATGAGCCTTGCTAGCACAGATACGCAGTATTTT
clone size: few; D gene: NA; V gene: TRBV7-9; J gene: TRBJ2-3; CDR3 protein: CASSLALGPDTQYF; CDR3 DNA: TGTGCCAGCAGCTTAGCGTTGGGGCCAGATACGCAGTATTTT
clone size: few; D gene: NA; V gene: TRBV7-2; J gene: TRBJ2-1; CDR3 protein: CASSLLQASNEQFF; CDR3 DNA: TGTGCCAGCAGCTTACTACAGGCCAGCAATGAGCAGTTCTTC
clone size: NA; D gene: NA; V gene: TRBV6-2/TRBV6-3; J gene: TRBJ2-5; CDR3 protein: CASNWGRPETQYF; CDR3 DNA: TGTGCCAGCAATTGGGGGAGGCCTGAGACCCAGTACTTC
clone size: NA; D gene: TRBD2; V gene: TRBV6-2/TRBV6-3; J gene: TRBJ2-2; CDR3 protein: CASSYVGLAGVIYTGELFF; CDR3 DNA: TGTGCCAGCAGTTATGTCGGACTAGCGGGAGTGATATACACCGGGGAGCTGTTTTTT